This T cell receptor beta chain is from a study of CD8 T cells in Susac syndrome. Definite or probable Susac syndrome was diagnosed using recently defined diagnostic criteria. Both CD4+ and CD8+ T cells were negatively isolated, and TEMRA cells underwent FACS enrichment. The CDR3 runs 12 residues. Trimming cost V 11 bases and J 6 bases; bases outside gene matches: 9. The germline gives CDR1 MDHEN, CDR2 SYDVKM. The authors reverse transcribed roughly 0.5 to 1 ug RNA with random hexamers. TCRdb called the immunoSEQ multiplex PCR reads again in MiXCR, with one record for every CDR3 protein. The sample includes 240,000 or so distinct CDR3 sequences, less than 96% of them seen just once.

Sequencing input: CD4+ T cells from PBMCs. The rearrangement joins TRBV28 to TRBJ1-1; TRBD1 agrees at 7 bases. The TCR was taken from a human donor with Susac syndrome. CDR3 DNA: TGTGCCGGAGGACAGGCTAGGGCTGAAGCTTTCTTT. It encodes CAGGQARAEAFF. The variable domain in full, with the rest retrieved from reference TRBV28 and TRBJ1-1, is DVKVTQSSRYLVKRTGEKVFLECVQDMDHENMFWYRQDPGLGLRLIYFSYDVKMKEKGDIPEGYSVSREKKERFSLILESASTNQTSMYLCAGGQARAEAFFGQGTRLTVV.